This T cell receptor beta chain comes out of a study of CD8 T cells in Susac syndrome. CDR1 is SEHNR and CDR2 is FQNEAQ in the germline V gene (reference sequence). The CDR3 has 15 amino acids. V lost 7 bases, J lost 2 bases, and 17 bases lay in between. The RNA, roughly 0.45 to 1 ug, was put through reverse transcription using random hexamers. The immunoSEQ assay covered 54 Vbeta and 13 Jbeta segments for CDR3. One entry per CDR3 protein, called by TCRdb with MiXCR from the immunoSEQ multiplex PCR reads. The sample holds 120,000 to 150,000 distinct CDR3 sequences; around 94% are singletons and the top ten take approximately 0.3%.

This receptor was obtained from a human donor in good health. The chain recombines TRBV7-9 with TRBJ2-5; D unresolved. Sequenced sample: CD8+ T cells from PBMCs. This CDR3 is CASNYLEEYQETQYF. Written as DNA, the CDR3 is TGTGCCAGCAACTACTTAGAAGAGTATCAAGAGACCCAGTACTTC.